What follows are 14 T cell receptor beta chains derived from one specimen sequenced in a study of blood T cell repertoires in COVID-19. Only in-frame clones appear in the TCRdb table, and some are missing; sequencing was by immunoSEQ multiplex PCR. The sample has roughly 300,000 clones; about 87% are singletons. Sequencing used PBMCs or T cells enriched from blood (not recorded which). These receptors all come from a woman between 25 and 40 years old who had recovered from COVID-19.

The chain is built from TRBV28 and TRBJ1-1; 7 bases map to TRBD1. The CDR3 runs 12 residues. The J segment lost 11 bases and the V segment lost 8 bases, leaving 11 bases of the junction unmatched. The germline V gene encodes CDR1 MDHEN and CDR2 SYDVKM. The CDR3 DNA reads TGTGCCAGCCCCAATTCCGACAGGGAGGCTTTCTTT. Encoded protein: CASPNSDREAFF. Complete variable domain (other parts from reference TRBV28 and TRBJ1-1): DVKVTQSSRYLVKRTGEKVFLECVQDMDHENMFWYRQDPGLGLRLIYFSYDVKMKEKGDIPEGYSVSREKKERFSLILESASTNQTSMYLCASPNSDREAFFGQGTRLTVV.

The V and J genes are TRBV30 and TRBJ2-2; 12 nucleotides align to TRBD2. This CDR3 has 17 residues. CDR1 is GTSNPN, CDR2 SVGIG, per germline (reference sequence). Trimming removed 1 base from V and 4 bases from J; junction bases left unmatched: 7. The CDR3 sequence: CAWSGASGGAGTGELFF. CDR3 nucleotide sequence: TGTGCCTGGAGTGGGGCTAGCGGGGGGGCTGGCACCGGGGAGCTGTTTTTT.

Written as DNA, the CDR3 is TGTGCCAGTAGTATTCCTGGTCAGGCGCAAAGCGAGCAGTACTTC. Translation: CASSIPGQAQSEQYF. The chain joins TRBV19 to TRBJ2-7, with D uncertain. The germline CDR1 and CDR2 sequences are LNHDA and SQIVND (reference sequence). Trimming pared 3 bases from V and 6 bases from J, leaving 18 bases between. The CDR3 contains 15 residues.

The chain has TRBV6-5 and TRBJ1-2; D remains ambiguous. Trimming removed 2 bases at V and 3 bases at J, with 7 bases between. The CDR3 spans 13 residues. Germline assignment: CDR1 MNHEY and CDR2 SVGAGI. DNA for the CDR3: TGTGCCAGCAGTTACGGAGGACACTATGGCTACACCTTC. Its protein is CASSYGGHYGYTF.

This clone was counted once. The V and J genes are TRBV30 and TRBJ1-1; no reliable D call. V lost 3 bases and J lost 1, with 15 bases in between. There are 15 residues in the CDR3. CDR1 GTSNPN and CDR2 SVGIG come from the germline V gene (reference sequence). CDR3 sequence reads: CAWRHSGLRNTEAFF. The CDR3 DNA sequence: TGTGCCTGGAGACATTCGGGGTTACGGAACACTGAAGCTTTCTTT.

The chain joins TRBV28 to TRBJ1-5; D is undetermined. The CDR3 is 16 residues long. Per the germline V gene, CDR1 is MDHEN and CDR2 is SYDVKM. V dropped 2 bases and J dropped 0 bases, with 11 bases sitting between them. The CDR3 region is CASSLNNAYSNQPQHF. DNA of the CDR3: TGTGCCAGCAGTTTAAACAACGCTTATAGCAATCAGCCCCAGCATTTT.

This sequence joins TRBV4-1 and TRBJ1-2; D not certain. This CDR3 has 12 amino acids. CDR1 is MGHRA and CDR2 is YSYEKL in the germline V gene. Trimming pared 4 bases from V and 4 bases from J, leaving 7 bases between. CDR3 nucleotide sequence: TGCGCCAGCAGCCTGGACTTCTATGGCTACACCTTC. This translates into CASSLDFYGYTF.

J is TRBJ1-6 and V is TRBV6-2 or TRBV6-3, with unresolved D. This CDR3 comprises 19 residues. V was cut by 2 bases and J by 7 bases, with 24 bases left in between. Germline CDR1 and CDR2: MNHEY and SVGEGT. The DNA for the CDR3 is TGTGCCAGCAGTTACAGAGCCGGGGATGTCACCCATTTCAATTCACCCCTCCACTTT. Its translation is CASSYRAGDVTHFNSPLHF.

As DNA, the CDR3 is TGCGCCAGCAGCTGGGTTCACAGGGGGCGGCAAGAGACCCAGTACTTC. Encoded protein: CASSWVHRGRQETQYF. The chain recombines TRBV5-1 with TRBJ2-5, with TRBD1 identical over 9 bases. In germline, CDR1 is SGHRS, CDR2 YFSETQ. There are 16 residues in the CDR3. V shed 3 bases and J 2 bases; nucleotides not matched to a gene: 8.

The chain combines TRBV7-2 with TRBJ2-1, with 8 bases that match TRBD1. The length of the CDR3 is 15 residues. J gave up 5 bases and V 4 bases, and 7 bases lay outside the gene matches. Germline V CDR1 and CDR2: SGHTA, FQGNSA. The CDR3 DNA is TGTGCCAGCAGCTCCCGGACAGGGTACGACAATGAGCAGTTCTTC. Residues: CASSSRTGYDNEQFF.

The J gene is TRBJ2-3, the V gene TRBV6-6, with TRBD2 matching over 9 bases. This CDR3 region has 15 residues. V was clipped by 7 bases and J by 2 bases; unmatched bases: 7. Germline V gene data show CDR1 as MNHNY and CDR2 as SVGAGI (reference sequence). CDR3 loop: CASNSPSGATDTQYF. CDR3 bases: TGTGCCAGCAACTCCCCTAGCGGGGCCACAGATACGCAGTATTTT.

CDR3 residues: CASSFTGSRYEQYF. CDR3 sequence (DNA): TGTGCCAGCAGTTTCACCGGGTCCCGCTACGAGCAGTACTTC. The chain employs TRBV7-2 and TRBJ2-7; D remains unclear. CDR3 size: 14 residues. CDR1 is SGHTA and CDR2 is FQGNSA in the germline V gene. V lost 6 bases and J lost 3, with 15 bases in between.

This rearrangement joins TRBV5-1 to TRBJ1-1; D uncertain. V was shortened by 4 bases and J by 1 base, with 5 bases between the two germline ends. Germline CDR1 SGHRS, CDR2 YFSETQ. This CDR3 has 12 residues. CDR3 in amino acids: CASSHGNTEAFF. CDR3 in DNA: TGCGCCAGCAGCCACGGGAACACTGAAGCTTTCTTT.

This clone came up a few times. The CDR3 bases are TGTGCCAGCAGTCCCCCGGGACAGGGATCAGATACGCAGTATTTT. Its translation: CASSPPGQGSDTQYF. The chain carries TRBV28 and TRBJ2-3; 9 nucleotides line up with TRBD1. Germline V lookup: CDR1 MDHEN, CDR2 SYDVKM. J lost 4 bases, V lost 5 bases, and 7 bases had no gene match. The CDR3 is 15 residues long. The full variable domain, rest sourced from reference TRBV28 and TRBJ2-3, is DVKVTQSSRYLVKRTGEKVFLECVQDMDHENMFWYRQDPGLGLRLIYFSYDVKMKEKGDIPEGYSVSREKKERFSLILESASTNQTSMYLCASSPPGQGSDTQYFGPGTRLTVL.